Listed here are 21 T cell receptor beta chains from one sample, sequenced in a study of cytomegalovirus exposure and HLA in healthy donors. With 60 Vbeta and 13 Jbeta primers, the PCR was carried out. Generated by immunoSEQ multiplex PCR, the TCRdb table keeps only in-frame clones and is missing some. Altogether 100,000 to 150,000 clones are present, around three quarters being singletons, with the ten largest covering 1.2%. Sample: PBMCs. These receptors were obtained from a female donor in good health and CMV-seronegative.

This sequence joins TRBV2 and TRBJ2-7; 8 nucleotides align to TRBD2. V gave up 6 bases and J gave up 1 base; unmatched junction bases: 11. Germline V CDR1 and CDR2: SNHLY, FYNNEI. The CDR3 has 16 residues. DNA of the CDR3: TGTGCCAGCAGCGGAAGCCACGGGACTAGATCCTACGAGCAGTACTTC. Protein product: CASSGSHGTRSYEQYF. Variable domain in full (rest from reference TRBV2 and TRBJ2-7): EPEVTQTPSHQVTQMGQEVILRCVPISNHLYFYWYRQILGQKVEFLVSFYNNEISEKSEIFDDQFSVERPDGSNFTLKIRSTKLEDSAMYFCASSGSHGTRSYEQYFGPGTRLTVT.

This chain uses TRBV7-8 with TRBJ2-1; weak D call: TRBD2 (6 bases). Trimming pared 6 bases from V and 8 bases from J, leaving 20 bases between. This CDR3 is built from 15 residues. Germline V gives CDR1 SGHVS, CDR2 FQNEAQ. CDR3: CASSWNGTPRDEQFF. CDR3 in DNA: TGTGCCAGCAGTTGGAACGGGACTCCACGGGATGAGCAGTTCTTC.

V and J are TRBV5-6 and TRBJ1-2, with TRBD1 as a possible D gene (5 bases). The CDR3 totals 12 residues. Germline CDR1 reads SGHDT; CDR2 reads YYEEEE. V was pared by 7 bases and J by 7 bases, with 14 bases between. The CDR3 sequence: CASVLQGGGYTF. The CDR3 DNA reads as TGTGCCAGCGTCTTGCAGGGTGGTGGCTACACCTTC. Based on the CDR3 plus reference TRBV5-6 and TRBJ1-2, the full variable domain is DAGVTQSPTHLIKTRGQQVTLRCSPKSGHDTVSWYQQALGQGPQFIFQYYEEEERQRGNFPDRFSGHQFPNYSSELNVNALLLGDSALYLCASVLQGGGYTFGSGTRLTVV.

The gene calls are TRBV10-3 and TRBJ2-7; the D gene is possibly TRBD1 (7 bases). This CDR3 region has 16 residues. Trimming took off 4 bases at V and 4 bases at J, with 20 bases between the two ends. Germline V gene data show CDR1 as ENHRY and CDR2 as SYGVKD. As DNA, the CDR3 is TGTGCCATCAGTGCAGCTCGCGGGACAGACCCATACGAGCAGTACTTC. It codes for CAISAARGTDPYEQYF.

The chain links TRBV18 to TRBJ2-1; a possible D gene is TRBD2 (5 bases). The CDR3 extends over 15 amino acids. V gave up 3 bases and J gave up 7 bases, with 16 bases separating them. CDR1 and CDR2 from the germline V gene are KGHSH and LQKENI. Here the CDR3 reads CASSPYGGIGNEQFF. The CDR3 nucleotides are TGTGCCAGCTCACCCTACGGAGGTATAGGGAATGAGCAGTTCTTC.

This clone was counted between two and nine times. The chain uses TRBV27 and TRBJ2-2; TRBD1 matches at 11 bases. The trim removed 3 bases at V and 6 bases at J, leaving 6 bases unmatched. The germline V gene encodes CDR1 MNHEY and CDR2 SMNVEV (reference sequence). The CDR3 consists of 16 residues. The CDR3, as DNA: TGTGCCAGCAGTTTGTTACGGGGACAGGGGGCCGGGGAGCTGTTTTTT. Protein product: CASSLLRGQGAGELFF.

The chain uses TRBV9 and TRBJ2-1; D not certain. Germline V lookup: CDR1 SGDLS, CDR2 YYNGEE. The V and J ends lost 0 bases and 7 bases respectively, with 17 bases between them. The CDR3 contains 16 residues. In nucleotides, the CDR3 is TGTGCCAGCAGCGTAGGTTTGCGGAAGGCTCAAAATGAGCAGTTCTTC. It codes for CASSVGLRKAQNEQFF.

The chain uses TRBV10-3 and TRBJ1-4; 7 nucleotides line up with TRBD1. Germline V lookup: CDR1 ENHRY, CDR2 SYGVKD. V lost 6 bases to trimming and J lost 4 bases; unmatched junction nucleotides: 8. The CDR3 has 15 residues. CDR3 region: CAIRGEGQLNEKLFF. CDR3 DNA: TGTGCCATCAGGGGTGAGGGACAGCTTAATGAAAAACTGTTTTTT.

The chain employs TRBV9 and TRBJ2-5; 7 nucleotides line up with TRBD2. CDR3 length: 14 residues. Germline V lookup: CDR1 SGDLS, CDR2 YYNGEE. V shed 6 bases, J shed 2 bases, and the junction held 7 bases outside the gene matches. CDR3 DNA sequence: TGTGCCAGCAACGCCTGGGGGGGTCAAGAGACCCAGTACTTC. Its protein product is CASNAWGGQETQYF.

This rearrangement joins TRBV28 to TRBJ1-2; 7 bases map to TRBD1. CDR3 length: 17 amino acids. Germline CDR1 is MDHEN and CDR2 is SYDVKM. Trimming took 8 bases from V and 6 from J; bases not matched to a gene: 21. CDR3 bases: TGTGCCAGCGCCACGCGGACAGGAGACTTCAAGAGAGATGGCTACACCTTC. Amino acid sequence: CASATRTGDFKRDGYTF.

This chain uses TRBV29-1 with TRBJ2-3, with a weak D call TRBD2 (7 bases). Per germline, CDR1 SQVTM and CDR2 ANQGSEA. The CDR3 totals 13 residues. V shed 7 bases and J shed 5 bases, with 16 bases lying between them. CDR3 bases: TGCAGCGGGGGGGGCGGGTCGGGAGATACGCAGTATTTT. Protein product: CSGGGGSGDTQYF.

The V call is TRBV10-1, the J call TRBJ2-3, with TRBD2 matching 13 bases. V lost 5 bases, J lost 4 bases, and 6 bases stayed unmatched. Germline CDR1 reads WNHNN; CDR2 reads SYGVQD (reference sequence). The CDR3 sequence is 16 residues long. The CDR3 DNA is TGCGCCAGCAGTTCCCGGACTAGCGGGAGATCAGATACGCAGTATTTT. Translated, it gives CASSSRTSGRSDTQYF.

The chain recombines TRBV5-8 with TRBJ1-5; D uncertain. Per the germline V gene, CDR1 is SGHTS and CDR2 is YDEGEE. The CDR3 covers 15 residues. V gave up 0 bases and J gave up 3 bases, with 10 bases separating them. The CDR3: CASSLELGPNQPQHF. The CDR3 DNA sequence: TGTGCCAGCAGCTTGGAGCTTGGGCCCAATCAGCCCCAGCATTTT.

The chain combines TRBV9 with TRBJ2-3, with D possibly matching TRBD1 (5 bases). In germline, CDR1 is SGDLS, CDR2 YYNGEE. This CDR3 has 14 amino acids. V lost 3 bases and J 0 bases, leaving 8 bases between the germline ends. CDR3 nucleotides: TGTGCCAGCAGCGCAGGGATTAGCACAGATACGCAGTATTTT. Its translation is CASSAGISTDTQYF.

This clone was counted between two and nine times. The V call is TRBV6-1, the J call TRBJ1-2, with 8 bases aligning to TRBD1. CDR1 MNHNS and CDR2 SASEGT come from the germline V gene. The CDR3 is 15 amino acids. The V gene end was trimmed by 8 bases and the J gene end by 3 bases; junction bases not matched to a gene: 11. The CDR3 DNA follows: TGTGCCAGCGCGGGGCTAGGACAGGGAGACTATGGCTACACCTTC. Translating gives CASAGLGQGDYGYTF.

J is TRBJ2-5 and V is TRBV13; 8 bases are shared with TRBD2. The CDR3 is 16 amino acids. Losses at the gene ends were 3 bases for V and 1 base for J; bases not matched to a gene: 7. Germline V gives CDR1 PRHDT, CDR2 FYEKMQ (reference sequence). CDR3 nucleotides: TGTGCCAGCAGCTTTAGCGGGGTAGGGTTCCAAGAGACCCAGTACTTC. Its translation is CASSFSGVGFQETQYF.

This clone was found a few times. The J gene is TRBJ2-5, the V gene TRBV29-1, with 11 bases aligning to TRBD2. V dropped 8 bases and J dropped 1; count of bases not matched to a gene: 6. The CDR3 length is 14 residues. Germline V lookup: CDR1 SQVTM, CDR2 ANQGSEA. The CDR3 sequence is CSFAGTSGQETQYF. The DNA for the CDR3 is TGCAGCTTCGCCGGGACTAGCGGCCAAGAGACCCAGTACTTC.

The V call is TRBV11-2, the J call TRBJ2-7, with D perhaps TRBD2 (6 bases). Germline assignment: CDR1 SGHAT and CDR2 FQNNGV. Trimming pared 4 bases from V and 2 bases from J, leaving 18 bases between. The CDR3 is 16 residues long. The CDR3 DNA sequence: TGTGCCAGCAGCTCACCAAGGGGAGAGCGGGCCTACGAGCAGTACTTC. The encoded protein is CASSSPRGERAYEQYF. The full variable domain, rest sourced from reference TRBV11-2 and TRBJ2-7, is EAGVAQSPRYKIIEKRQSVAFWCNPISGHATLYWYQQILGQGPKLLIQFQNNGVVDDSQLPKDRFSAERLKGVDSTLKIQPAKLEDSAVYLCASSSPRGERAYEQYFGPGTRLTVT.

This clone has a single count. The chain links TRBV5-4 to TRBJ2-5; a weak D match, TRBD1 (6 bases). From germline, CDR1 is SGHNT and CDR2 YYREEE (reference sequence). The CDR3 spans 15 residues. V lost 2 bases to trimming and J lost 2 bases, with 13 bases between them. The DNA of the CDR3 is TGTGCCAGCAGCTTACCGGGACAAATACAAGAGACCCAGTACTTC. As protein: CASSLPGQIQETQYF.

V and J are TRBV7-3 and TRBJ2-1; TRBD2 aligns across 9 bases. V dropped 2 bases and J dropped 8; count of bases not matched to a gene: 7. Germline V gene sequence: CDR1 SGHTA, CDR2 FQGTGA. There are 15 residues in the CDR3. The CDR3 bases are TGTGCCAGCAGCTTATGGGGCGGGGGGGTCGATGAGCAGTTCTTC. Translating it yields CASSLWGGGVDEQFF.

This chain connects TRBV6-5 to TRBJ1-6, with D possibly being TRBD1 (5 bases). Germline values: CDR1 MNHEY, CDR2 SVGAGI. The V gene lost 5 bases and the J gene lost 7 bases, with 15 bases spanning the gap. This CDR3 region has 15 residues. The CDR3 here is CASSPQQGLNSPLHF. CDR3 nucleotide sequence: TGTGCCAGCAGTCCCCAGCAGGGCCTGAATTCACCCCTCCACTTT.